These T cell receptor beta chains were read from a single sample in a study of OX40 agonist ivuxolimab in advanced cancers. Libraries were prepared by immunoSEQ multiplex PCR; TCRdb keeps only in-frame clonotypes and omits some of them. The table includes roughly 56,000 clones, about 83% detected once. The sample in question was CD4+ or CD8+ T cells sorted from blood, obtained in a trial of the OX40 agonist ivuxolimab. The receptors were sampled from an adult with an advanced solid tumor such as melanoma, head and neck, liver or kidney cancer. Both conserved end residues are trimmed from each CDR3. Clone size, where shown, is once, few, many, or a class for clones that have expanded.

v_gene,j_gene,abundance,CDR3aa
TRBV18,TRBJ1-1,.,ASSPGQGNTEAF
TRBV6-1,TRBJ1-4,.,ASREGVDEKLF
TRBV6-1,TRBJ1-3,.,ASGGGSSGNTIY
TRBV11-2,TRBJ1-2,.,ASSQGHFYGYT
TRBV19,TRBJ1-5,few,ASSPVDRSNQPQH
TRBV7-9,TRBJ1-4,.,ASSSGAGEKLF
TRBV6-1,TRBJ1-5,.,ASSLAPRGQPQH
TRBV7-8,TRBJ2-5,.,ASSIRTSGETQY
TRBV18,TRBJ2-2,.,ASSPTGTGDGTGELF
TRBV5-6,TRBJ2-2,.,ASSSSGQGPRTGELF
TRBV7-9,TRBJ2-1,.,ASSDGQLYNEQF
TRBV4-1,TRBJ2-5,once,ASSQDWAGMKTQY
TRBV6-6,TRBJ1-1,.,ASNPGANTEAF
TRBV5-5,TRBJ2-7,.,ASSLDRWGEQY
TRBV4-1,TRBJ1-1,.,ASSAGQGVVTNTEAF
TRBV7-6,TRBJ2-5,.,ASSARLAGVETQY
TRBV9,TRBJ2-1,.,ASSAQPGQNEQF
TRBV6-6,TRBJ2-6,.,ASSPRTGTGANVLT
TRBV15,TRBJ1-2,few,ATSRHTGTDLGYT
TRBV9,TRBJ2-1,.,ASSVEQLRNEQF
TRBV5-5,TRBJ2-5,.,ASLPSVGHQETQY
TRBV6-6,TRBJ1-2,.,ASSPRGEGGGGYT
TRBV19,TRBJ1-1,.,ASSPLGQANTEAF
TRBV18,TRBJ2-5,few,ASSAAGLAEETQY
TRBV6-1,TRBJ1-1,.,ASSGSGGMNTEAF
TRBV5-1,TRBJ2-1,.,ASSLVRGRSYNEQF
TRBV28,TRBJ2-1,.,ASSPPGLAGFLNEQF
TRBV5-4,TRBJ2-1,.,ASSLRDGGYNEQF
TRBV11-3,TRBJ2-2,once,ASSPGPQGASTGELF
TRBV15,TRBJ2-1,.,ATSWGLNYNEQF
TRBV5-1,TRBJ1-1,.,ASSRGGDTEAF
TRBV7-2,TRBJ1-4,.,ASSFEGRGGEKLF
TRBV28,TRBJ2-5,once,ASSGADASGKETQY
TRBV27,TRBJ2-2,once,ASSLSGGRPNTGELF
TRBV2,TRBJ1-6,.,ASTPGMANSPLH
TRBV30,TRBJ2-1,once,AWRRSGSAGNEQF
TRBV6-6,TRBJ2-2,.,ASSFNRPSTGELF
TRBV19,TRBJ2-2,.,ASSPPGGRYGELF
TRBV6-4,TRBJ2-2,.,ASSESGRAPGELF
TRBV6-1,TRBJ2-5,.,AGGDMDRSETQY
TRBV9,TRBJ2-2,.,ASSVDILAGNYRELF
TRBV7-9,TRBJ2-1,few,ASSKGQGEVDEQF
TRBV10-3,TRBJ1-1,.,AISGGDRWNTEAF
TRBV7-9,TRBJ1-1,.,ASSLRDGTEAF
TRBV6-1,TRBJ1-4,.,ASSDLGATNEKLF
TRBV6-6,TRBJ1-5,.,ASSYSARGQPQH
TRBV6-5,TRBJ2-1,.,ASSSVMGGVNEQF
TRBV7-9,TRBJ1-1,.,ASSGTTNTEAF
TRBV19,TRBJ2-2,.,ASRRQGRLSGELF
TRBV5-5,TRBJ2-1,.,ASSPRLAESSYNEQF